These 4 T cell receptor beta chains came from one sample sequenced in a study of beta chain features in type 1 diabetes. The study, taken as a whole, reports: People with Type 1 diabetes carried modestly yet significantly shorter TCRB CDR3s in all four CD4+ subsets.

No antigens are known for them. All of the isolated RNA was reverse transcribed, so expressed TCRB transcripts were sequenced. Clones were read by immunoSEQ multiplex PCR, and TCRdb kept only the in-frame ones, dropping some. Seen here are about 650,000 clones, approximately 13% observed once, and the top ten hold 0.095% to 0.15%. Specimen: naive CD4+ T cells from blood. The receptors were sampled from a man under 40 with type 1 diabetes.

This chain uses TRBV10-2 with TRBJ2-1; TRBD1 is a possible D gene (6 bases). The CDR3 totals 13 residues. V was clipped by 3 bases and J by 5 bases, with 8 bases between them. The germline CDR1 and CDR2 sequences are WSHSY and SAAADI. CDR3 nucleotide sequence: TGCGCCAGCAGTGAACAGGGAGACAATGAGCAGTTCTTC. This sequence encodes CASSEQGDNEQFF.

In DNA, the CDR3 is TGTGCCAGCAGCCCTCAGCGGGGGGAACAAGAGACCCAGTACTTC. It codes for CASSPQRGEQETQYF. V and J are TRBV27 and TRBJ2-5; 9 nucleotides line up with TRBD2. The trim removed 6 bases at V and 2 bases at J, leaving 7 bases unmatched. The CDR3 has 15 amino acids. Germline values: CDR1 MNHEY, CDR2 SMNVEV (reference sequence).

This clone was counted a few times. The rearrangement uses TRBV5-1 and TRBJ2-2; D unresolved. Looked up from germline, CDR1 is SGHRS and CDR2 is YFSETQ. Trimming shortened V by 3 bases and J by 6 bases, and 9 bases separated the two germline ends. The CDR3 is 13 amino acids. CDR3 sequence reads: CASSSDIPGELFF. CDR3 coding DNA: TGCGCCAGCAGCTCGGATATCCCCGGGGAGCTGTTTTTT. Filled out from reference TRBV5-1 and TRBJ2-2, the complete variable domain reads KAGVTQTPRYLIKTRGQQVTLSCSPISGHRSVSWYQQTPGQGLQFLFEYFSETQRNKGNFPGRFSGRQFSNSRSEMNVSTLELGDSALYLCASSSDIPGELFFGEGSRLTVL.

The gene calls are TRBV18 and TRBJ1-3; D is uncertain. Between the trimmed V and J ends, which lost 3 bases and 6 bases, there was a span of 9 bases. The CDR3 loop spans 13 amino acids. Germline CDR1 reads KGHSH; CDR2 reads LQKENI. The CDR3 region is CASSPRSLNTIYF. The DNA for the CDR3 is TGTGCCAGCTCACCCCGGTCTTTAAACACCATATATTTT. The full variable domain, its missing parts supplied by reference TRBV18 and TRBJ1-3, is NAGVMQNPRHLVRRRGQEARLRCSPMKGHSHVYWYRQLPEEGLKFMVYLQKENIIDESGMPKERFSAEFPKEGPSILRIQQVVRGDSAAYFCASSPRSLNTIYFGEGSWLTVV.